One sample yielded the 25 T cell receptor beta chains listed below, sequenced in a study of blood T cell repertoires in COVID-19. The method was immunoSEQ multiplex PCR; TCRdb's version includes in-frame clones alone and lacks a portion of them. The sample consists of around 270,000 clones, 75% to 90% of them appearing once. Sample: peripheral blood. The receptor set was obtained from a man aged 40-50 years with acute or convalescent COVID-19.

This chain links TRBV19 with TRBJ2-7; 8 bases agree with TRBD1. Germline CDR1 reads LNHDA; CDR2 reads SQIVND (reference sequence). This CDR3 has 16 residues. Trimming took 5 bases from V and 6 from J; bases not matched to a gene: 15. CDR3 amino acids: CASSLEPGQEGLEQYF. DNA of the CDR3: TGTGCCAGTAGTCTCGAACCGGGACAGGAGGGGCTCGAGCAGTACTTC. The entire variable domain, with the rest obtained from reference TRBV19 and TRBJ2-7, is as follows: DGGITQSPKYLFRKEGQNVTLSCEQNLNHDAMYWYRQDPGQGLRLIYYSQIVNDFQKGDIAEGYSVSREKKESFPLTVTSAQKNPTAFYLCASSLEPGQEGLEQYFGPGTRLTVT.

This sequence joins TRBV11-2 and TRBJ2-7; D not certain. Trimming took off 5 bases at V and 3 bases at J, with 14 bases between the two ends. Germline assignment: CDR1 SGHAT and CDR2 FQNNGV. The CDR3 is 14 amino acids. CDR3 coding DNA: TGTGCCAGCAGCCCCCAAACAGTGGGCTACGAGCAGTACTTC. Translation: CASSPQTVGYEQYF. Drawing the rest from reference TRBV11-2 and TRBJ2-7, the complete variable domain is EAGVAQSPRYKIIEKRQSVAFWCNPISGHATLYWYQQILGQGPKLLIQFQNNGVVDDSQLPKDRFSAERLKGVDSTLKIQPAKLEDSAVYLCASSPQTVGYEQYFGPGTRLTVT.

The gene calls are TRBV19 and TRBJ2-1, with D maybe TRBD2 (5 bases). Trimming took 4 bases from V and 13 from J, leaving 17 bases between them. Germline V gene sequence: CDR1 LNHDA, CDR2 SQIVND (reference sequence). This CDR3 is built from 13 residues. CDR3 sequence: CASSTSARATQFF. DNA of the CDR3: TGTGCCAGTAGTACGTCCGCGAGGGCCACTCAGTTCTTC. The whole variable domain, filled in from reference TRBV19 and TRBJ2-1, reads DGGITQSPKYLFRKEGQNVTLSCEQNLNHDAMYWYRQDPGQGLRLIYYSQIVNDFQKGDIAEGYSVSREKKESFPLTVTSAQKNPTAFYLCASSTSARATQFFGPGTRLTVL.

This chain connects TRBV11-1 to TRBJ2-1, with D perhaps matching TRBD2 (5 bases). The CDR3 is made up of 16 amino acids. CDR1 and CDR2 (germline): SGHAT, FQDESV (reference sequence). V was clipped by 5 bases and J by 3 bases, with 17 bases between them. The CDR3 bases are TGTGCCAGCAGCCCTCGTCGGGGAGAGAACTACAATGAGCAGTTCTTC. It yields the protein CASSPRRGENYNEQFF.

The gene calls are TRBV7-3 and TRBJ2-1; 10 bases line up with TRBD1. Germline V gives CDR1 SGHTA, CDR2 FQGTGA. This CDR3 contains 16 residues. The ends lost 5 bases at V and 3 bases at J; junction bases unmatched: 7. CDR3 protein: CASSPTGTGVYNEQFF. The DNA for the CDR3 is TGTGCCAGCAGCCCAACCGGGACAGGGGTCTACAATGAGCAGTTCTTC.

The chain links TRBV9 to TRBJ1-4; the match to TRBD1 covers 8 bases. With 7 bases clipped from V and 4 bases from J, the junction kept 6 bases outside the gene matches. The CDR3 totals 14 residues. Germline V gene sequence: CDR1 SGDLS, CDR2 YYNGEE. CDR3 region: CASSGTGFNEKLFF. The DNA of the CDR3 is TGTGCCAGCTCCGGGACAGGCTTTAATGAAAAACTGTTTTTT.

The chain combines TRBV9 with TRBJ2-7, with a tentative D call TRBD1 (6 bases). Germline V lookup: CDR1 SGDLS, CDR2 YYNGEE. Trimming took off 3 bases at V and 2 bases at J, with 9 bases between the two ends. The length of the CDR3 is 13 residues. The CDR3 sequence is CASSASGAYEQYF. The CDR3 coding sequence is TGTGCCAGCAGCGCCTCAGGGGCCTACGAGCAGTACTTC.

The count of this clone is one. V usage is TRBV7-2 and J usage is TRBJ1-2; unclear D gene. Germline CDR1 is SGHTA and CDR2 is FQGNSA. The CDR3 spans 12 residues. The germline V and J ends were trimmed by 5 bases and 5 bases, with 9 bases remaining between them. The CDR3 sequence is CASSRDTYGYTF. In DNA form, the CDR3 reads TGTGCCAGCAGCCGTGACACGTATGGCTACACCTTC.

The gene calls are TRBV5-6 and TRBJ1-2, with D hard to call. This CDR3 is 17 amino acids long. Trimming removed 0 bases from V and 2 bases from J, with 17 bases in between. The V gene's germline CDR1 is SGHDT and CDR2 YYEEEE. The CDR3 loop is CASSLAGKTSRNYGYTF. As DNA, the CDR3 is TGTGCCAGCAGCTTGGCGGGGAAAACCTCGAGGAACTATGGCTACACCTTC. Supplemented by reference TRBV5-6 and TRBJ1-2, the full variable domain reads DAGVTQSPTHLIKTRGQQVTLRCSPKSGHDTVSWYQQALGQGPQFIFQYYEEEERQRGNFPDRFSGHQFPNYSSELNVNALLLGDSALYLCASSLAGKTSRNYGYTFGSGTRLTVV.

The chain couples TRBV14 to TRBJ1-4, with 7 bases lining up with TRBD1. With 4 bases clipped from V and 4 bases from J, the junction kept 6 bases outside the gene matches. Per germline, CDR1 SGHDN and CDR2 FVKESK. The CDR3 runs to 15 residues. This CDR3 is CASSPPGQFNEKLFF. In DNA, the CDR3 is TGTGCCAGCAGCCCACCGGGACAGTTTAATGAAAAACTGTTTTTT.

The rearrangement links TRBV19 to TRBJ1-6; no firm D call. Germline lookup yields CDR1 LNHDA and CDR2 SQIVND (reference sequence). V lost 7 bases and J lost 5, with 12 bases in between. This CDR3 has 14 residues. The CDR3 region is CASKEVRNNSPLHF. DNA for the CDR3: TGTGCCAGTAAGGAGGTACGGAATAATTCACCCCTCCACTTT.

The V gene is TRBV5-4, the J gene TRBJ1-2; 11 bases fit TRBD1. Trimming cost V 0 bases and J 5 bases; bases outside gene matches: 3. The length of the CDR3 is 15 residues. Germline V lookup: CDR1 SGHNT, CDR2 YYREEE (reference sequence). The CDR3 nucleotides read TGTGCCAGCAGCTTGGCCGGGACAGGGGGATATGGCTACACCTTC. Its translation: CASSLAGTGGYGYTF. Variable domain in full (rest from reference TRBV5-4 and TRBJ1-2): ETGVTQSPTHLIKTRGQQVTLRCSSQSGHNTVSWYQQALGQGPQFIFQYYREEENGRGNFPPRFSGLQFPNYSSELNVNALELDDSALYLCASSLAGTGGYGYTFGSGTRLTVV.

This chain connects TRBV10-3 to TRBJ2-7; D may be TRBD1 (5 bases). Trimming pared 5 bases from V and 6 bases from J, leaving 8 bases between. Germline V gives CDR1 ENHRY, CDR2 SYGVKD. This CDR3 is 11 amino acids long. In nucleotides, the CDR3 is TGTGCCATCAGTCAGGGTTCCGAGCAGTACTTC. Protein sequence: CAISQGSEQYF.

The gene calls are TRBV6-6 and TRBJ2-7, with D possibly being TRBD1 (5 bases). Germline-derived CDR1 and CDR2 are MNHNY and SVGAGI (reference sequence). The CDR3 spans 16 residues. V was trimmed by 0 bases and J by 0 bases, leaving 12 bases between them. The CDR3 nucleotides are TGTGCCAGCAGTTACTCGGACACCCACCCCTCCTACGAGCAGTACTTC. It translates to CASSYSDTHPSYEQYF.

V is TRBV5-5 and J is TRBJ2-4; 11 nucleotides match TRBD2. The germline CDR1 and CDR2 sequences are SGHKS and YYEKEE (reference sequence). The V and J ends lost 5 bases and 5 bases, in that order; junction bases with no gene match: 15. The CDR3 extends over 18 amino acids. CDR3 DNA sequence: TGTGCCAGCAGTCATGATAGCGGGGGGGCCGGGCGCGAAAACATTCAGTACTTC. It yields the protein CASSHDSGGAGRENIQYF.

This chain joins TRBV15 and TRBJ2-3, with D tentatively TRBD1 (6 bases). Per the germline V gene, CDR1 is LNHNV and CDR2 is YYDKDF (reference sequence). This CDR3 comprises 14 residues. The V end lost 8 bases, the J end lost 2 bases, and 14 bases lay between the germline ends. Written as DNA, the CDR3 is TGTGCCACCGTGGACAGCCCTTACACAGATACGCAGTATTTT. This codes for CATVDSPYTDTQYF.

The chain recombines TRBV2 with TRBJ1-5, with D possibly TRBD1 on 6 matching bases. The germline V and J ends were trimmed by 6 bases and 9 bases, with 12 bases remaining between them. Germline loops: CDR1 SNHLY, CDR2 FYNNEI. The CDR3 extends over 12 amino acids. In DNA form, the CDR3 reads TGTGCCAGCAGCCCCGAAGGGGGGCCCCAGCATTTT. As protein: CASSPEGGPQHF. Variable domain in full (rest from reference TRBV2 and TRBJ1-5): EPEVTQTPSHQVTQMGQEVILRCVPISNHLYFYWYRQILGQKVEFLVSFYNNEISEKSEIFDDQFSVERPDGSNFTLKIRSTKLEDSAMYFCASSPEGGPQHFGDGTRLSIL.

The chain links TRBV5-1 to TRBJ1-2, with TRBD1 matching 7 bases. V dropped 0 bases and J dropped 6; count of bases not matched to a gene: 5. The CDR3 spans 14 residues. Germline CDR1 and CDR2: SGHRS and YFSETQ. For the CDR3, the DNA is TGCGCCAGCAGCTTGGTGACAGGGTTGGATGGCTACACCTTC. Its translation: CASSLVTGLDGYTF.

This clone appeared once. V usage is TRBV15 and J usage is TRBJ1-1; D gene unclear. The V end was cut by 7 bases, the J end by 6 bases, with 21 bases between. The CDR3 length is 15 residues. Germline V gene sequence: CDR1 LNHNV, CDR2 YYDKDF (reference sequence). Here the CDR3 DNA reads TGTGCCACCAAATCACGGAGTCATGCTAATGCTGAAGCTTTCTTT. This gives the protein CATKSRSHANAEAFF.

The chain links TRBV7-9 to TRBJ2-3; tentative D call: TRBD2 (5 bases). The germline gives CDR1 SEHNR, CDR2 FQNEAQ (reference sequence). This CDR3 comprises 13 residues. The V end was cut by 1 base, the J end by 3 bases, with 5 bases between. The CDR3: CASSLGLTDTQYF. CDR3 coding DNA: TGTGCCAGCAGCTTAGGACTAACAGATACGCAGTATTTT. Supplemented by reference TRBV7-9 and TRBJ2-3, the full variable domain reads DTGVSQNPRHKITKRGQNVTFRCDPISEHNRLYWYRQTLGQGPEFLTYFQNEAQLEKSRLLSDRFSAERPKGSFSTLEIQRTEQGDSAMYLCASSLGLTDTQYFGPGTRLTVL.

V usage is TRBV11-1 and J usage is TRBJ1-2; a weak D match, TRBD1 (6 bases). This CDR3 region has 12 residues. The V and J ends lost 6 bases and 7 bases respectively, with 12 bases between them. Germline lookup yields CDR1 SGHAT and CDR2 FQDESV (reference sequence). In DNA form, the CDR3 reads TGTGCCAGCAGTTGGGGGACATCTGGCTACACCTTC. Its protein is CASSWGTSGYTF.

V and J are TRBV20-1 and TRBJ1-2; D not certain. The V and J ends lost 7 bases and 2 bases respectively, with 5 bases between them. CDR1 and CDR2 from the germline V gene are DFQATT and SNEGSKA (reference sequence). The CDR3 consists of 10 residues. The CDR3 here is CSVVNYGYTF. The DNA of the CDR3 is TGCAGTGTAGTAAACTATGGCTACACCTTC.

This clone was picked up a small number of times. The V gene is TRBV11-2, the J gene TRBJ1-6; possible D gene TRBD1, 5 bases. The germline CDR1 and CDR2 sequences are SGHAT and FQNNGV. CDR3 size: 18 residues. The V and J ends lost 5 bases and 0 bases respectively, with 17 bases between them. Here the CDR3 DNA reads TGTGCCAGCAGCCCAAGGGGCGGATCGAGCTCCTATAATTCACCCCTCCACTTT. Translated, it gives CASSPRGGSSSYNSPLHF.

The V call is TRBV6-6, the J call TRBJ2-6; 12 bases map to TRBD1. The junction had 13 bases not matched to a gene; V was cut back by 5 bases and J by 2 bases. Germline CDR1 and CDR2: MNHNY and SVGAGI (reference sequence). This CDR3 comprises 20 residues. The CDR3 nucleotides are TGTGCCAGCAGTCGTTTCGTCCCGGGACAGGGGGCCCCTGGGGCCAACGTCCTGACTTTC. This encodes CASSRFVPGQGAPGANVLTF.

The J gene is TRBJ2-7, the V gene TRBV9, with TRBD1 matching over 8 bases. Germline trimming cut 2 bases from V and 6 bases from J; bases unmatched to any gene: 7. The V gene's germline CDR1 is SGDLS and CDR2 YYNGEE. CDR3 size: 14 residues. CDR3 region: CASSVRTGMAEQYF. CDR3 nucleotide sequence: TGTGCCAGCAGCGTGAGGACAGGGATGGCCGAGCAGTACTTC.